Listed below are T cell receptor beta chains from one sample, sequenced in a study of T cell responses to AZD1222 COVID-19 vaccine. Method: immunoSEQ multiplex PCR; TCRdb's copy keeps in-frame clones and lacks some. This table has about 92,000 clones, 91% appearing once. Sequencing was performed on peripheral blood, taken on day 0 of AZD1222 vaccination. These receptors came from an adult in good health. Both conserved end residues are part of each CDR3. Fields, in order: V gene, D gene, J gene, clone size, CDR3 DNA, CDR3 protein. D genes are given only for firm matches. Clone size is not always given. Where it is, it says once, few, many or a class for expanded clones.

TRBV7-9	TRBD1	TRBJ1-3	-	TGTGCCAGCAGCCCGTTTTCCGGCAGGGGGGGAAACACCATATATTTT	CASSPFSGRGGNTIYF
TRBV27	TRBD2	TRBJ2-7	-	TGTGCCAGCAGTTTAAAAACCCCGGGACTAGCGGGATTAAGTCACGAGCAGTACTTC	CASSLKTPGLAGLSHEQYF
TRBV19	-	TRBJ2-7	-	TGTGCCAGTAGTGGGGGGGCCGCCTACGAGCAGTACTTC	CASSGGAAYEQYF
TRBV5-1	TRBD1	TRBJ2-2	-	TGCGCCAGCAGCTTGGCCGAGGGACAGAAATCCGGGGAGCTGTTTTTT	CASSLAEGQKSGELFF
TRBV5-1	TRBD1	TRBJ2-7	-	TGCGCCAGCAGCTTGCAGCCAACAGGGGGCCAAGGCGCCTACGAGCAGTACTTC	CASSLQPTGGQGAYEQYF
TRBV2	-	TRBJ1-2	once	TGTGCCAGCAGTGGAGAAAACTATGGCTACACCTTC	CASSGENYGYTF
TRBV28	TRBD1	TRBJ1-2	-	TGTGCCAGCAGGGGGACAGAAGCTAACTATGGCTACACCTTC	CASRGTEANYGYTF
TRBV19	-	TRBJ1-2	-	TGTGCCAGTAGTGAAATAGGGACGGTGGACTATGGCTACACCTTC	CASSEIGTVDYGYTF
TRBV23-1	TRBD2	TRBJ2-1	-	TGCGCCAGCAACCAAGGACTAGCGGGAGGTAATGAGCAGTTCTTC	CASNQGLAGGNEQFF
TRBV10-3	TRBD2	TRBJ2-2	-	TGTGCCATCAGTGAGTCGCGGGGGGCCGAGACCGGGGAGCTGTTTTTT	CAISESRGAETGELFF
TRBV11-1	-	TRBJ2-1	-	TGTGCCAGCAGCTTAAGTGTCGGCAATGAGCAGTTCTTC	CASSLSVGNEQFF
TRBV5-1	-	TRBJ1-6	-	TGCGCCAGCAGCTTGTCTTTAGGGGAATTCTCACCCCTCCACTTT	CASSLSLGEFSPLHF
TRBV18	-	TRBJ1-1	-	TGTGCCAGCTCACCCCCGATCGGGGTCCTTTCTGAAGCTTTCTTT	CASSPPIGVLSEAFF
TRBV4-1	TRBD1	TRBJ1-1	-	TGCGCCAGCCGCGCCCCGGGACAGGGGAGATTTGAAGCTTTCTTT	CASRAPGQGRFEAFF
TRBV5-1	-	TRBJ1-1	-	TGCGCCAGCAGCTTGGTGTACTGGGTTGGGACTGAAGCTTTCTTT	CASSLVYWVGTEAFF
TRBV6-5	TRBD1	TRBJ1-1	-	TGTGCCAGCAGGAGACAGGGGGACACTGAAGCTTTCTTT	CASRRQGDTEAFF
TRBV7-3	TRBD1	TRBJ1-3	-	TGTGCCAGCGGACAGGGGGTGAACTCTGGAAACACCATATATTTT	CASGQGVNSGNTIYF
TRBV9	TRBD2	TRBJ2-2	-	TGTGCCAGCAGTGGAGCCGGGGGGGCCTACGGGGAGCTGTTTTTT	CASSGAGGAYGELFF
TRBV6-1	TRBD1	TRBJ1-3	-	TGTGCCAGCAGTGAAGCGACAGGGGTTGGAAACACCATATATTTT	CASSEATGVGNTIYF
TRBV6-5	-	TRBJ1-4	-	TGTGCCAGCAGTTACTCCCCTGGCGGGCATGAAAAACTGTTTTTT	CASSYSPGGHEKLFF